Listed here are 20 T cell receptor beta chains from one sample, sequenced in a study of T cell repertoires in cytomegalovirus infection. TCRdb reprocessed the reads via MiXCR and lists one record per CDR3 protein. The sample includes 290,000 or so distinct CDR3 sequences, about 23% seen only once; the top ten take 11% to 15%. Sequencing was done on a sample of PBMCs. The receptor source for this set is a human donor in good health (CMV status not recorded). Some clones in this sample may be carry-over from other donors' samples.

This clonotype appeared a few times. The chain employs TRBV10-3 and TRBJ1-6; TRBD1 matches 8 bases. V trimming: 6 bases; J trimming: 8 bases; junction bases outside the gene matches: 9. The CDR3 is made up of 15 amino acids. The germline gives CDR1 ENHRY, CDR2 SYGVKD. CDR3 DNA: TGTGCCATCAGCCCTCAGGGGGCATGGGATTCACCCCTCCACTTT. Translation: CAISPQGAWDSPLHF.

This clonotype occurred a few times. This chain connects TRBV12-5 to TRBJ2-2; no definite D call. The CDR3 sequence is 14 residues long. In germline, CDR1 is LGHNT, CDR2 FRNRAP. Trimming removed 3 bases from V and 4 bases from J, with 9 bases in between. In DNA form, the CDR3 reads TGTGCTAGTGGTTTAGGCCAGACCACCGGGGAGCTGTTTTTT. Amino acid sequence: CASGLGQTTGELFF.

This clonotype was recorded a few times. This rearrangement joins TRBV7-2 to TRBJ2-1; the D gene is possibly TRBD2 (6 bases). The germline V gene has CDR1 SGHTA and CDR2 FQGNSA. V was trimmed by 7 bases and J by 9 bases, leaving 19 bases between them. CDR3 length: 14 residues. CDR3 in amino acids: CASNRRASVGEQFF. Written as DNA, the CDR3 is TGTGCCAGCAACCGGAGGGCGTCTGTGGGTGAGCAGTTCTTC.

The gene calls are TRBV20-1 and TRBJ2-3, with D possibly matching TRBD2 (7 bases). Germline V CDR1 and CDR2: DFQATT, SNEGSKA (reference sequence). The V gene lost 7 bases and the J gene lost 8 bases, with 16 bases spanning the gap. The length of the CDR3 is 12 residues. The CDR3 nucleotides read TGCAGTGTCGGGGGGCAGGTTTCTACGCAGTATTTT. Translated, it gives CSVGGQVSTQYF.

The chain joins TRBV5-1 to TRBJ2-7; D is unclear. The germline gives CDR1 SGHRS, CDR2 YFSETQ. The CDR3 extends over 14 amino acids. Trimming took 1 base from V and 4 from J, leaving 12 bases between them. CDR3 protein: CASSLLQKGYEQYF. The CDR3 nucleotides are TGCGCCAGCAGCTTGCTTCAGAAAGGGTACGAGCAGTACTTC.

This clonotype appeared many times. This chain links TRBV10-3 with TRBJ2-1; 12 nucleotides agree with TRBD2. Germline V gene sequence: CDR1 ENHRY, CDR2 SYGVKD. V lost 10 bases, J lost 4 bases, and 14 bases stayed unmatched. The CDR3 contains 17 residues. CDR3 sequence reads: CASYSSGRAPKYNEQFF. Here the CDR3 DNA reads TGTGCCAGCTACTCTAGCGGGAGGGCCCCTAAATACAATGAGCAGTTCTTC.

V and J are TRBV20-1 and TRBJ2-6; D uncertain. The CDR3 consists of 17 residues. Germline CDR1 is DFQATT and CDR2 is SNEGSKA (reference sequence). Trimming removed 6 bases from V and 0 bases from J, with 18 bases in between. CDR3 DNA sequence: TGCAGTGCCGATAGCAGGTCGTACTCCTCTGGGGCCAACGTCCTGACTTTC. Translated, it gives CSADSRSYSSGANVLTF.

This clonotype was found a few times. This chain joins TRBV28 and TRBJ1-2, with D unresolved. The germline CDR1 and CDR2 sequences are MDHEN and SYDVKM. This CDR3 comprises 13 residues. V was clipped by 7 bases and J by 6 bases, with 15 bases between them. The CDR3 loop reads CASTPFPNDGYTF. For the CDR3, the DNA is TGTGCCAGCACCCCTTTTCCCAATGATGGCTACACCTTC.

This chain connects TRBV6-2 or TRBV6-3 to TRBJ2-7; 11 bases align to TRBD2. The germline CDR1 and CDR2 sequences are MNHEY and SVGEGT. The CDR3 is 15 amino acids. Unmatched junction bases numbered 5, after V lost 6 bases and J lost 1 base. CDR3 residues: CASSRTSGRSYEQYF. For the CDR3, the DNA is TGTGCCAGCAGCCGAACTAGCGGGAGATCCTACGAGCAGTACTTC.

This clonotype was detected many times. The rearrangement links TRBV7-2 to TRBJ1-1, with 7 bases that match TRBD1. V gave up 5 bases and J gave up 4 bases; unmatched junction bases: 10. This CDR3 comprises 15 residues. Looked up from germline, CDR1 is SGHTA and CDR2 is FQGNSA. The CDR3 loop reads CASSPPGGRGTEAFF. The CDR3 nucleotides are TGTGCCAGCAGCCCCCCAGGGGGAAGAGGCACTGAAGCTTTCTTT.

This clonotype has more than one count but fewer than ten. In DNA, the CDR3 is TGTGCCAGCAGTCCCTCCTCGTTGGGGGGACTCACCGGGGAGCTGTTTTTT. As protein: CASSPSSLGGLTGELFF. The chain uses TRBV28 and TRBJ2-2; the D gene is possibly TRBD2 (6 bases). There are 17 residues in the CDR3. The V end lost 5 bases, the J end lost 4 bases, and 20 bases lay between the germline ends. CDR1 and CDR2 from the germline V gene are MDHEN and SYDVKM.

This clonotype came up many times. The V call is TRBV10-3, the J call TRBJ2-6, with TRBD2 as a possible D gene (5 bases). V was clipped by 6 bases and J by 0 bases, with 15 bases between them. This CDR3 is built from 17 residues. Germline V CDR1 and CDR2: ENHRY, SYGVKD. The CDR3 DNA is TGTGCCATCAGAACGGGAACAGATGTCTCTGGGGCCAACGTCCTGACTTTC. Translating gives CAIRTGTDVSGANVLTF.

The chain is built from TRBV4-2 and TRBJ1-5; D not certain. Between the trimmed V and J ends, which lost 0 bases and 5 bases, there was a span of 8 bases. The CDR3 runs to 14 residues. Looked up from germline, CDR1 is LGHNA and CDR2 is YNFKEQ. This CDR3 is CASSQDRRDQPQHF. CDR3 DNA sequence: TGTGCCAGCAGCCAAGATAGGAGGGATCAGCCCCAGCATTTT.

The chain joins TRBV7-9 to TRBJ2-7; 9 nucleotides match TRBD1. Germline CDR1 and CDR2: SEHNR and FQNEAQ (reference sequence). Trimming cost V 4 bases and J 2 bases; bases outside gene matches: 9. CDR3 length: 16 amino acids. The CDR3 DNA reads TGTGCCAGCAGCTCCAAAATAGGGACAGGGACCTACGAGCAGTACTTC. Residues: CASSSKIGTGTYEQYF.

This clonotype was detected ten times or more. This chain links TRBV12-3 or TRBV12-4 with TRBJ1-1; a possible D gene is TRBD1 (6 bases). The CDR3 sequence is 13 residues long. The V end was cut by 9 bases, the J end by 0 bases, with 11 bases between. CDR3 region: CASTRQVNTEAFF. The CDR3 DNA follows: TGTGCCAGTACCAGACAGGTGAACACTGAAGCTTTCTTT.

The rearrangement joins TRBV29-1 to TRBJ2-5, with D tentatively TRBD1 or TRBD2 (5 bases each). Deletions cut 7 bases from V and 3 bases from J, with 12 bases between. This CDR3 region has 12 residues. CDR1 SQVTM and CDR2 ANQGSEA come from the germline V gene. CDR3 residues: CSGGRPKETQYF. DNA of the CDR3: TGCAGCGGGGGACGGCCTAAAGAGACCCAGTACTTC.

This clonotype was detected many times. The CDR3, as DNA: TGTGCCAGCAGCTCAGCGGGTGAGACCCAGTACTTC. The encoded protein is CASSSAGETQYF. The J gene is TRBJ2-5, the V gene TRBV7-2; tentative D call: TRBD2 (6 bases). Trimming pared 4 bases from V and 5 bases from J, leaving 8 bases between. There are 12 residues in the CDR3. Germline V gene sequence: CDR1 SGHTA, CDR2 FQGNSA.

V is TRBV7-2 and J is TRBJ1-5; TRBD1 is a possible D gene (5 bases). The CDR3 runs 13 residues. Germline V lookup: CDR1 SGHTA, CDR2 FQGNSA. V lost 5 bases and J 5 bases, leaving 10 bases between the germline ends. In DNA, the CDR3 is TGTGCCAGCAGCCCGGACAAATATCAGCCCCAGCATTTT. It yields the protein CASSPDKYQPQHF. The full variable domain, completed using reference TRBV7-2 and TRBJ1-5, is GAGVSQSPSNKVTEKGKDVELRCDPISGHTALYWYRQSLGQGLEFLIYFQGNSAPDKSGLPSDRFSAERTGGSVSTLTIQRTQQEDSAVYLCASSPDKYQPQHFGDGTRLSIL.

This clonotype was seen ten or more times. This sequence joins TRBV11-2 and TRBJ2-3; 9 nucleotides line up with TRBD2. Germline loops: CDR1 SGHAT, CDR2 FQNNGV. The CDR3 covers 19 residues. After removal of 5 bases from V and 1 base from J, the junction contained 16 bases not matched to a gene. For the CDR3, the DNA is TGTGCCAGCAGCAACGCCCGTAAGCGGGGGGCCAGGGGCACAGATACGCAGTATTTT. Amino acid sequence: CASSNARKRGARGTDTQYF.

The chain joins TRBV25-1 to TRBJ1-5; tentatively, D is TRBD1 (5 bases). CDR1 is MGHDK, CDR2 SYGVNS, per germline. The CDR3 is 14 amino acids. The V gene lost 6 bases and the J gene lost 4 bases, with 13 bases spanning the gap. In nucleotides, the CDR3 is TGTGCCAGCAGCGCCGGGACGGGGAATCAGCCCCAGCATTTT. Its protein product is CASSAGTGNQPQHF. Drawing the rest from reference TRBV25-1 and TRBJ1-5, the complete variable domain is EADIYQTPRYLVIGTGKKITLECSQTMGHDKMYWYQQDPGMELHLIHYSYGVNSTEKGDLSSESTVSRIRTEHFPLTLESARPSHTSQYLCASSAGTGNQPQHFGDGTRLSIL.